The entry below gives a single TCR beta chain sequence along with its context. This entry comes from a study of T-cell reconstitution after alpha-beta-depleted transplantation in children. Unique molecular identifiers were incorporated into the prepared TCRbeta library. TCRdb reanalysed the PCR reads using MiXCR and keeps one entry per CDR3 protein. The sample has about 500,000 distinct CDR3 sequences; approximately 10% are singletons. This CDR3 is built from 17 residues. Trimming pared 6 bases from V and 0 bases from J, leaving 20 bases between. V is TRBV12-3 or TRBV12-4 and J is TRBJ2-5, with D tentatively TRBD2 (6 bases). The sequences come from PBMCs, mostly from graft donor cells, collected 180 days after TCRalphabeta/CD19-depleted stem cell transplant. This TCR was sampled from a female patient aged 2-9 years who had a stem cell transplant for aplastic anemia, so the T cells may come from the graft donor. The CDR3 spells CASSPTSGLKYQETQYF. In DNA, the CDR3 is TGTGCCAGCAGCCCAACCTCGGGACTCAAGTACCAAGAGACCCAGTACTTC.